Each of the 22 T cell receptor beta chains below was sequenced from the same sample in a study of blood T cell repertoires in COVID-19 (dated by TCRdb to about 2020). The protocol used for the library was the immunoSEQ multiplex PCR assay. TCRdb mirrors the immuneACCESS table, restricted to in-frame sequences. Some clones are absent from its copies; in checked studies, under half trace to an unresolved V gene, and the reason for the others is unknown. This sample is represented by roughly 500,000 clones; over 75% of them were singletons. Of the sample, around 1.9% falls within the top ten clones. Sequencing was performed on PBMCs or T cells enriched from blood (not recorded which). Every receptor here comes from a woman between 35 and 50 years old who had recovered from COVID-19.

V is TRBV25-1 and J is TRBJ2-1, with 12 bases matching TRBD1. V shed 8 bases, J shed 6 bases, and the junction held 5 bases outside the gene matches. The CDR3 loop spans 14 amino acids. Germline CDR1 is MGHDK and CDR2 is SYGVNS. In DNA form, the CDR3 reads TGTGCCAGCGACGGGACAGGGGGCCCCAATGAGCAGTTCTTC. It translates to CASDGTGGPNEQFF.

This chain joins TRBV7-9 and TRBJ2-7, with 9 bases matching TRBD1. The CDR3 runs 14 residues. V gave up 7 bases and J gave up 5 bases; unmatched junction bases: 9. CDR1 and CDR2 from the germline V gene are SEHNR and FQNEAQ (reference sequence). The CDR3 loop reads CASIPGTGLDEQYF. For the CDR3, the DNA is TGTGCCAGCATTCCCGGGACAGGGTTAGACGAGCAGTACTTC.

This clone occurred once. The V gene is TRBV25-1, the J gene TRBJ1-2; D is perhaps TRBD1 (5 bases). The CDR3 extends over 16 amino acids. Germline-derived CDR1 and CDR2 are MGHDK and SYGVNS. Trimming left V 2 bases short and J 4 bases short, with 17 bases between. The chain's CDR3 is CASSEATGQGPYGYTF. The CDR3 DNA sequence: TGTGCCAGCAGTGAAGCAACCGGGCAGGGCCCCTATGGCTACACCTTC.

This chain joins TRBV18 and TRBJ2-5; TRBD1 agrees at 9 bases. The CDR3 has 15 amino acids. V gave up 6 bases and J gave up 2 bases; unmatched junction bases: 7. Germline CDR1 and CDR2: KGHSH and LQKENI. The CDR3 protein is CASSRGTGMQETQYF. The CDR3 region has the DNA TGTGCCAGCTCTCGGGGGACAGGGATGCAAGAGACCCAGTACTTC.

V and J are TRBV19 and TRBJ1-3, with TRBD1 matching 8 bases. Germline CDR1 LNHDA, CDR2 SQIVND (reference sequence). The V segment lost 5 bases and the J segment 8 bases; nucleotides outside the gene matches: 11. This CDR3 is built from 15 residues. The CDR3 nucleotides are TGTGCCAGTAGTGCTCTCAGAGGACAGGGTCACACCATATATTTT. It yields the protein CASSALRGQGHTIYF.

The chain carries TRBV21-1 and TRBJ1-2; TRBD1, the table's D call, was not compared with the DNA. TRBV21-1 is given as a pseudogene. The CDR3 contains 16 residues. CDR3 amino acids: CASSKEGDGWFRGYTF. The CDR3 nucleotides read TGTGCCAGCAGCAAAGAGGGGGACGGATGGTTCCGTGGCTACACCTTC.

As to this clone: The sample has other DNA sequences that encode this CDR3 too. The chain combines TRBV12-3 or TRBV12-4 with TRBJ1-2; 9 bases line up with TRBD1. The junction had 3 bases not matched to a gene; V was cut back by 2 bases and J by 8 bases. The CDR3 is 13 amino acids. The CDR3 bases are TGTGCCAGCAGTTTAACGGGACAGGGCGGCTACACCTTC. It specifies CASSLTGQGGYTF.

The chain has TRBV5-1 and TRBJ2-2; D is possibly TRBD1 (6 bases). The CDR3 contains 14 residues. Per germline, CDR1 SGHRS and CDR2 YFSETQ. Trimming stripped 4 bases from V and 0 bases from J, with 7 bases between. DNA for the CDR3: TGCGCCAGCAGCGGGGGCGCGAACACCGGGGAGCTGTTTTTT. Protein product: CASSGGANTGELFF.

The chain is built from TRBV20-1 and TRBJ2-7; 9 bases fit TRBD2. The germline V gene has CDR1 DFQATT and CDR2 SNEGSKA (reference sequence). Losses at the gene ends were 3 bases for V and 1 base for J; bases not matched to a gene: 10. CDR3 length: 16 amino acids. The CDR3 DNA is TGCAGTGCTAGTTTAGGACTAGCGATGGGATCCTACGAGCAGTACTTC. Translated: CSASLGLAMGSYEQYF.

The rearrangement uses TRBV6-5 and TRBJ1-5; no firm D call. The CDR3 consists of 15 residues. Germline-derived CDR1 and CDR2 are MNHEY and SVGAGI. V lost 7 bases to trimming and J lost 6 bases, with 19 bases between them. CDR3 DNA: TGTGCCAGCATGGAGGGCAGCGGGGTGGCTCAGCCCCAGCATTTT. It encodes CASMEGSGVAQPQHF.

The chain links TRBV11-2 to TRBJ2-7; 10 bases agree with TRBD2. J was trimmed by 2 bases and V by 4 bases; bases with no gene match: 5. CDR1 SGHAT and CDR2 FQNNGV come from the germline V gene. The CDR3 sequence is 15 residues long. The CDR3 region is CASSSSSGGPYEQYF. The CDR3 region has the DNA TGTGCCAGCAGCTCCTCTAGCGGGGGACCCTACGAGCAGTACTTC.

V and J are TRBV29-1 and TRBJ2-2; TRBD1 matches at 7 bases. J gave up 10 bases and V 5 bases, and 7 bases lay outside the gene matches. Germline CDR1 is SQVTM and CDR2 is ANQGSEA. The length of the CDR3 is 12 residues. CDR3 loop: CSVLTGWEELFF. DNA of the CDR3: TGCAGCGTTTTGACAGGGTGGGAGGAGCTGTTTTTT.

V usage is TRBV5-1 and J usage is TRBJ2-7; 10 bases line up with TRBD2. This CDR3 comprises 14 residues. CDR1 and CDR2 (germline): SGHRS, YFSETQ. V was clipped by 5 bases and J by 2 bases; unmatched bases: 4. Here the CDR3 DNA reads TGCGCCAGCAGTTCAACTAGCGGGACCTACGAGCAGTACTTC. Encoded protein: CASSSTSGTYEQYF. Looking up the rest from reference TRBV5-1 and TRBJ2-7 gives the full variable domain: KAGVTQTPRYLIKTRGQQVTLSCSPISGHRSVSWYQQTPGQGLQFLFEYFSETQRNKGNFPGRFSGRQFSNSRSEMNVSTLELGDSALYLCASSSTSGTYEQYFGPGTRLTVT.

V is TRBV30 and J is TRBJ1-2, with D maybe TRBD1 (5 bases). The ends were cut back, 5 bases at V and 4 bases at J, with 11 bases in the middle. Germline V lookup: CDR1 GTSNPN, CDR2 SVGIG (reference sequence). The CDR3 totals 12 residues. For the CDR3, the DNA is TGTGCCTGGTCAACAGGACCCTATGGCTACACCTTC. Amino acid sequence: CAWSTGPYGYTF.

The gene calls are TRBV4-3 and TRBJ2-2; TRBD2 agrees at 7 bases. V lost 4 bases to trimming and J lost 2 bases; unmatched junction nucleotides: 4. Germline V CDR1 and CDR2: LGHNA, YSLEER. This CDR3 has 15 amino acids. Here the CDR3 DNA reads TGCGCCAGCAGCCCGGGACTACCTAACACCGGGGAGCTGTTTTTT. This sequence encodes CASSPGLPNTGELFF.

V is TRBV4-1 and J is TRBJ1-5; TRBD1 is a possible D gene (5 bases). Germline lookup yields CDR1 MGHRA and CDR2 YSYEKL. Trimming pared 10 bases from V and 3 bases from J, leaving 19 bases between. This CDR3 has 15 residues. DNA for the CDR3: TGCGCCACCGCCTTGGGGGGATCTTCCAATCAGCCCCAGCATTTT. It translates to CATALGGSSNQPQHF.

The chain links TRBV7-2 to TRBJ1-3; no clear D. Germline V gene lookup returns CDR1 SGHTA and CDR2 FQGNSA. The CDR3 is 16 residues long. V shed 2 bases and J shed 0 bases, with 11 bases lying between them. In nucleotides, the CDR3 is TGTGCCAGCAGCTTACTCAGACAACGCTCTGGAAACACCATATATTTT. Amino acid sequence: CASSLLRQRSGNTIYF.

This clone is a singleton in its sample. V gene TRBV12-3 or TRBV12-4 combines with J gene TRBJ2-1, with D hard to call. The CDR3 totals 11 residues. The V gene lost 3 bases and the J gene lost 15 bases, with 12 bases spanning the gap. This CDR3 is CASSFAHTRFF. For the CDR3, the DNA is TGTGCCAGCAGTTTTGCCCACACCAGGTTCTTC.

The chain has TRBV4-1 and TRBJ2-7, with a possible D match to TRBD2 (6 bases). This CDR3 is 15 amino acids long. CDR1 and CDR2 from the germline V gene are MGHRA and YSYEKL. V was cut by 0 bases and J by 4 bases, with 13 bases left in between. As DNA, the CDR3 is TGCGCCAGCAGCCAAGATCTCAGCGGGCGGTACGAGCAGTACTTC. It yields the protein CASSQDLSGRYEQYF.

CDR3 DNA: TGTGCCAGCAGCGGGGCCCGGACAGGATTATGGAATGAGCAGTTCTTC. This encodes CASSGARTGLWNEQFF. This chain connects TRBV9 to TRBJ2-1; 7 positions match TRBD1. With V trimmed by 3 bases and J by 7 bases, 13 bases remained unmatched. The CDR3 has 16 residues. Germline V gene data show CDR1 as SGDLS and CDR2 as YYNGEE.

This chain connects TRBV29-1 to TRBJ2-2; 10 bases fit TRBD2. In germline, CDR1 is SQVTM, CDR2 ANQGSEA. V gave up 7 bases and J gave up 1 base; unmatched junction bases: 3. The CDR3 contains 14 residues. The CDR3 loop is CSAGTSENTGELFF. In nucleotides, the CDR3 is TGCAGCGCCGGGACTAGCGAGAACACCGGGGAGCTGTTTTTT.

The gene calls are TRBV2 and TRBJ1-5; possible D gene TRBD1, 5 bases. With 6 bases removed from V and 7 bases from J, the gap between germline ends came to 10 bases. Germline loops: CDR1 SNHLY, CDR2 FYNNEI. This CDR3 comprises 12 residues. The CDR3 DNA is TGTGCCAGCAGCAGGGATGGCCAGCCCCAGCATTTT. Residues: CASSRDGQPQHF.